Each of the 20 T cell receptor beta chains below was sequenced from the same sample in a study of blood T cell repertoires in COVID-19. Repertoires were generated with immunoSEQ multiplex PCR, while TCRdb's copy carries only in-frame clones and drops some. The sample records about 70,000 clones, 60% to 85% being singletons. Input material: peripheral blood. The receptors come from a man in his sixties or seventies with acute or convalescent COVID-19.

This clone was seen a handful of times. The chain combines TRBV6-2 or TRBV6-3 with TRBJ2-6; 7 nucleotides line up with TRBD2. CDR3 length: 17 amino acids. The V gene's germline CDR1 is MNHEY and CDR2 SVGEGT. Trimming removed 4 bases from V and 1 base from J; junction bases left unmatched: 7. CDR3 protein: CASSFLAAGSGANVLTF. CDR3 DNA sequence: TGTGCCAGCAGTTTTCTAGCGGCGGGGTCTGGGGCCAACGTCCTGACTTTC.

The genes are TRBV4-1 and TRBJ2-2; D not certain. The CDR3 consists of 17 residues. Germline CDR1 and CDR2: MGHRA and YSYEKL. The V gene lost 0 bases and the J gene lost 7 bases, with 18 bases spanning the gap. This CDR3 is CASSQEIPLGRVGELFF. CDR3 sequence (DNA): TGCGCCAGCAGCCAAGAGATACCCCTAGGTCGGGTCGGGGAGCTGTTTTTT.

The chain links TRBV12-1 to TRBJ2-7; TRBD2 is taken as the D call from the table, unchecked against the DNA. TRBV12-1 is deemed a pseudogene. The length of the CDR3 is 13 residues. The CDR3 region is CASSSDSLGRSSF. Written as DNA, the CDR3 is TGTGCCAGCAGCTCGGATTCCCTCGGGAGGTCTTCTTTC.

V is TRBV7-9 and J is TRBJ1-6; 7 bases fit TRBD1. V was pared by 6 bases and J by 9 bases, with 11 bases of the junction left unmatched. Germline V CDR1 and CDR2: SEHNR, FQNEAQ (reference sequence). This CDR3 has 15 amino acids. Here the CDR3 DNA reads TGTGCCAGCAGTCGCACAGACAGGGTGACTTCACCCCTCCACTTT. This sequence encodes CASSRTDRVTSPLHF. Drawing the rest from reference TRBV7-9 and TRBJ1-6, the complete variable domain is DTGVSQNPRHKITKRGQNVTFRCDPISEHNRLYWYRQTLGQGPEFLTYFQNEAQLEKSRLLSDRFSAERPKGSFSTLEIQRTEQGDSAMYLCASSRTDRVTSPLHFGNGTRLTVT.

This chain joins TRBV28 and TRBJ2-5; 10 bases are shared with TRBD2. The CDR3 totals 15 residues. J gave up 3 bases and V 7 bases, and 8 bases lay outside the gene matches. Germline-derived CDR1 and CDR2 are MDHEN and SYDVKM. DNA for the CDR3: TGTGCCAGCAAAGGACTAGCGGAACCAAAAGAGACCCAGTACTTC. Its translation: CASKGLAEPKETQYF.

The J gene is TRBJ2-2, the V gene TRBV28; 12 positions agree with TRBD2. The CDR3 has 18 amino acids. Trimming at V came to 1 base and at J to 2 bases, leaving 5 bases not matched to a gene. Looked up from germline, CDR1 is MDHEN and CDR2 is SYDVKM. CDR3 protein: CASSLLLAGGSNTGELFF. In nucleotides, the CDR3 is TGTGCCAGCAGTTTATTACTAGCGGGAGGATCAAACACCGGGGAGCTGTTTTTT.

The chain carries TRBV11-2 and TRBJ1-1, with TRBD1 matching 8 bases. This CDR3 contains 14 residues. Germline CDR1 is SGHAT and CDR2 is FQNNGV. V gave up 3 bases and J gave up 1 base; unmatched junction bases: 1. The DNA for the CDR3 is TGTGCCAGCAGCTTTGGACAGGGGAACACTGAAGCTTTCTTT. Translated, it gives CASSFGQGNTEAFF.

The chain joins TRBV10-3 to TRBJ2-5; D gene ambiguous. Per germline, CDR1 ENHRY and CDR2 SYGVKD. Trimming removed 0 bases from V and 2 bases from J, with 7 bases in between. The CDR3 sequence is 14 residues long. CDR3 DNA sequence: TGTGCCATCAGTGAGTCGGCGGAGCAAGAGACCCAGTACTTC. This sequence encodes CAISESAEQETQYF.

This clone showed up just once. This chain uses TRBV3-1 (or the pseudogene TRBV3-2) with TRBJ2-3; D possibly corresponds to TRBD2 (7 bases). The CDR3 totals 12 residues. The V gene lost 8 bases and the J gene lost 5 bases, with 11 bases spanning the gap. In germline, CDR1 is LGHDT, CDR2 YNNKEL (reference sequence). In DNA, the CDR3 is TGTGCCAGCGCGGGGGCTGGAGATACGCAGTATTTT. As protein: CASAGAGDTQYF.

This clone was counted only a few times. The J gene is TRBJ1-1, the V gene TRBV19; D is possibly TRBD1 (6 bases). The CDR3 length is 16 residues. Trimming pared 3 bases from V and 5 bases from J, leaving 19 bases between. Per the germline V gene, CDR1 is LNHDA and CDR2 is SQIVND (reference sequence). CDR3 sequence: CASSIAVPGARTEAFF. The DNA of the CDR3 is TGTGCCAGTAGTATCGCGGTACCAGGGGCGAGGACTGAAGCTTTCTTT. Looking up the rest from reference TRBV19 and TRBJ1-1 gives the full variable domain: DGGITQSPKYLFRKEGQNVTLSCEQNLNHDAMYWYRQDPGQGLRLIYYSQIVNDFQKGDIAEGYSVSREKKESFPLTVTSAQKNPTAFYLCASSIAVPGARTEAFFGQGTRLTVV.

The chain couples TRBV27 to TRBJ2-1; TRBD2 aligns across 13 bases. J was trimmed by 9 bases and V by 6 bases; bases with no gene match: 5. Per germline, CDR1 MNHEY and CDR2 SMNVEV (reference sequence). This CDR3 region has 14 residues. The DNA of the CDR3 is TGTGCCAGCAGAGGACTAGCGGGAGTTCTTGAGCAGTTCTTC. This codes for CASRGLAGVLEQFF.

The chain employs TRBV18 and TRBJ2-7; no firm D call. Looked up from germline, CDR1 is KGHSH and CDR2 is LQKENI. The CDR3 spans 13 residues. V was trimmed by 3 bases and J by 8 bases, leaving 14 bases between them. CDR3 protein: CASSPQSPIQQYF. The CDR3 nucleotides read TGTGCCAGCTCACCCCAGTCCCCGATCCAGCAGTACTTC.

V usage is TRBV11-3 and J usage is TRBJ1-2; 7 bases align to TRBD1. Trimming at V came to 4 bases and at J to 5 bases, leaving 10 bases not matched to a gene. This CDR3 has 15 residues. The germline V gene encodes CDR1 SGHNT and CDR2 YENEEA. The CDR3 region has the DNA TGTGCCAGCAGCTACCGACAGGGCTTGGGGTATGGCTACACCTTC. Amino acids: CASSYRQGLGYGYTF.

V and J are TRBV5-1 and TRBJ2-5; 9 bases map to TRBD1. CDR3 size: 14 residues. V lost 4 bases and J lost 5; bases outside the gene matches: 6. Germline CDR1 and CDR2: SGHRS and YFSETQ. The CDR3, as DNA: TGCGCCAGCAGCCGGACAGGGGTAGGGGAGACCCAGTACTTC. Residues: CASSRTGVGETQYF.

Written as DNA, the CDR3 is TGTGCCAGCAGCCTTAGCGGGAAAGGCTACGAGCAGTACTTC. Its protein is CASSLSGKGYEQYF. The chain recombines TRBV11-2 with TRBJ2-7; 8 nucleotides align to TRBD2. V trimming: 5 bases; J trimming: 3 bases; junction bases outside the gene matches: 6. CDR1 SGHAT and CDR2 FQNNGV come from the germline V gene. The CDR3 is made up of 14 amino acids.

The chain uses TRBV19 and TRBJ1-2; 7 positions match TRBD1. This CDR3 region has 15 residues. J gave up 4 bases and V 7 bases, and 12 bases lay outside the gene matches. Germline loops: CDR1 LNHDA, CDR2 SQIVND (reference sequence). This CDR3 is CASTAGQFLGYGYTF. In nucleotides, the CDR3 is TGTGCCAGTACCGCGGGACAGTTTCTCGGCTATGGCTACACCTTC.

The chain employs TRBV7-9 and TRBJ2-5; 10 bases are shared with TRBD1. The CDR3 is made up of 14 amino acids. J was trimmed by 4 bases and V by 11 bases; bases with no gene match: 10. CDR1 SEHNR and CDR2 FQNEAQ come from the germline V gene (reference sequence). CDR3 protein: CASRGDRGPETQYF. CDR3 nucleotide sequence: TGTGCCTCAAGGGGGGACAGGGGTCCAGAGACCCAGTACTTC.

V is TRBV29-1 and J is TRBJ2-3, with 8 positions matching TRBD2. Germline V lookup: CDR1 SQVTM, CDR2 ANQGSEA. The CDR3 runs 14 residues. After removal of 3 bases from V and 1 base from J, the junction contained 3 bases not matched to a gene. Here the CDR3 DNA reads TGCAGCGTTGACCTAGCGGGTGGCACAGATACGCAGTATTTT. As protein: CSVDLAGGTDTQYF.

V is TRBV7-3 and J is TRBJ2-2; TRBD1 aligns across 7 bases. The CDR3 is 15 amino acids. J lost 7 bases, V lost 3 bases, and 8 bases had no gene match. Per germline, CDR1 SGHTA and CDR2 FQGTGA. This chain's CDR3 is CASSFRDRLYGELFF. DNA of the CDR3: TGTGCCAGCAGCTTCCGGGACAGATTATACGGGGAGCTGTTTTTT.

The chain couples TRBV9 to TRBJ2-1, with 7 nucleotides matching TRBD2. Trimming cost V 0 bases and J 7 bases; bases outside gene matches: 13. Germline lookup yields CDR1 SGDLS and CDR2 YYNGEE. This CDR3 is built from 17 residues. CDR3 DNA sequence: TGTGCCAGCAGCGTAGGTCTAGGAGCGGGAACGCGGAATGAGCAGTTCTTC. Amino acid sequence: CASSVGLGAGTRNEQFF.